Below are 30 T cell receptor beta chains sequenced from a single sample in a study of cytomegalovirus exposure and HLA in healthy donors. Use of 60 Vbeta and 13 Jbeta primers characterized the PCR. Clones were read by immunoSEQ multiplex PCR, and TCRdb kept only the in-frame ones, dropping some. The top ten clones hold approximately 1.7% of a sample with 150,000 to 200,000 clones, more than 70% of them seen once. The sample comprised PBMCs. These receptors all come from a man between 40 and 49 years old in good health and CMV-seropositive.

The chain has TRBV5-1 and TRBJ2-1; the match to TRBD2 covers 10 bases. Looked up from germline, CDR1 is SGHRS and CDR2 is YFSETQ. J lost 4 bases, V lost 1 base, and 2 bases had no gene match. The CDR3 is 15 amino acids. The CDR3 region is CASSLKLAGYNEQFF. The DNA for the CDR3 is TGCGCCAGCAGCTTGAAACTAGCGGGGTACAATGAGCAGTTCTTC.

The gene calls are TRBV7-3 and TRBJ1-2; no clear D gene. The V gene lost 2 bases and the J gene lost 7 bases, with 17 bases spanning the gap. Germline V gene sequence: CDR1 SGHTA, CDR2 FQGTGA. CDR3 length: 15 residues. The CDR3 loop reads CASSLGSQDGAGYTF. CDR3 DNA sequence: TGTGCCAGCAGCTTAGGGTCGCAAGACGGAGCTGGCTACACCTTC.

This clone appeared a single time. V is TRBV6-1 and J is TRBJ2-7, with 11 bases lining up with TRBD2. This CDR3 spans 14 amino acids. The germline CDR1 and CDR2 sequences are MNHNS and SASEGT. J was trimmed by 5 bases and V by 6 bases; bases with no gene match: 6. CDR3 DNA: TGTGCCAGCAGGATAGCGGGAGGGGTCGACGAGCAGTACTTC. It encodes CASRIAGGVDEQYF.

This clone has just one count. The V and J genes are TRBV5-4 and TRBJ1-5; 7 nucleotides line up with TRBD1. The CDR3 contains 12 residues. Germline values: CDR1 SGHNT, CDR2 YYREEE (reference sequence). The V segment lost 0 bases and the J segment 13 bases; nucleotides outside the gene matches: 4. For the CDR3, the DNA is TGTGCCAGCAGCTTGGACGGGACAGTGCAGCATTTT. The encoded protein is CASSLDGTVQHF.

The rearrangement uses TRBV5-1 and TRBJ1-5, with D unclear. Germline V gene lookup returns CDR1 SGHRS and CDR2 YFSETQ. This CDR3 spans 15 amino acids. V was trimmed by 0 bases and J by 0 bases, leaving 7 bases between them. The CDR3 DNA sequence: TGCGCCAGCAGCTTGGGAACTAATAGCAATCAGCCCCAGCATTTT. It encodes CASSLGTNSNQPQHF. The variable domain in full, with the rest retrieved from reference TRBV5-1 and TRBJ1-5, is KAGVTQTPRYLIKTRGQQVTLSCSPISGHRSVSWYQQTPGQGLQFLFEYFSETQRNKGNFPGRFSGRQFSNSRSEMNVSTLELGDSALYLCASSLGTNSNQPQHFGDGTRLSIL.

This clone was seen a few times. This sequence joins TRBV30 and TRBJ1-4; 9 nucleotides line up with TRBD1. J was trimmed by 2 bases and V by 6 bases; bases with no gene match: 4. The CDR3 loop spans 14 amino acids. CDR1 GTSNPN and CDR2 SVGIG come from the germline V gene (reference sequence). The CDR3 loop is CACSGQGTNEKLFF. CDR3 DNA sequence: TGTGCCTGTTCAGGACAGGGGACTAATGAAAAACTGTTTTTT.

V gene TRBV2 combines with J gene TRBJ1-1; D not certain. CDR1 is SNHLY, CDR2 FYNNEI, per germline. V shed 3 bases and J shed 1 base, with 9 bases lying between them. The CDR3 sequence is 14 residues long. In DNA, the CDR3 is TGTGCCAGCAGTGACCAGCGGGAGAACACTGAAGCTTTCTTT. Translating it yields CASSDQRENTEAFF.

Here the CDR3 DNA reads TGTGCCAGCAGCTTAACCCCTCCGGGAGTACTTGATGAGCAGTTCTTC. Amino acid sequence: CASSLTPPGVLDEQFF. V usage is TRBV7-6 and J usage is TRBJ2-1; a weak D match, TRBD2 (6 bases). The CDR3 totals 16 residues. The germline CDR1 and CDR2 sequences are SGHVS and FNYEAQ. Trimming removed 2 bases at V and 8 bases at J, with 19 bases between. The whole variable domain, remainder taken from reference TRBV7-6 and TRBJ2-1, is GAGVSQSPRYKVTKRGQDVALRCDPISGHVSLYWYRQALGQGPEFLTYFNYEAQQDKSGLPNDRFSAERPEGSISTLTIQRTEQRDSAMYRCASSLTPPGVLDEQFFGPGTRLTVL.

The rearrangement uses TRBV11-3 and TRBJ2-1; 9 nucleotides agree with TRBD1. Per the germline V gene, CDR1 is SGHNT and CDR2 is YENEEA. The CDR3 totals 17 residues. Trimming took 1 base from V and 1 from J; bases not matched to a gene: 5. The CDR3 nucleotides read TGTGCCAGCAGCTTAGGACGGGACAGGGTGTCCTACAATGAGCAGTTCTTC. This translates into CASSLGRDRVSYNEQFF.

CDR3 sequence (DNA): TGTGCCAGTGCCGTAGCGGGTGACGAAGAGACCCAGTACTTC. Its protein is CASAVAGDEETQYF. J is TRBJ2-5 and V is TRBV19; the match to TRBD2 covers 7 bases. V lost 8 bases and J lost 3; bases outside the gene matches: 9. Germline lookup yields CDR1 LNHDA and CDR2 SQIVND (reference sequence). The CDR3 totals 14 residues.

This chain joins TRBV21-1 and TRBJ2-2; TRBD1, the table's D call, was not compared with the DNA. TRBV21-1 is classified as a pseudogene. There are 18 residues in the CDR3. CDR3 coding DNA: TGTGCCAGCAGCAAAGAGGGCAGGGAAGATTGGGACACCGGGGAGCTGTTTTTT. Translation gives CASSKEGREDWDTGELFF.

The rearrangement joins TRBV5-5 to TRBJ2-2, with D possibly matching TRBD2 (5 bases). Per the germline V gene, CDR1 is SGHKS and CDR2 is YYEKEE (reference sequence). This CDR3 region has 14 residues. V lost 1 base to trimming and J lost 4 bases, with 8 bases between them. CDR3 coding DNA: TGTGCCAGCAGCTTGAAGCTAGCCACCGGGGAGCTGTTTTTT. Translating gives CASSLKLATGELFF.

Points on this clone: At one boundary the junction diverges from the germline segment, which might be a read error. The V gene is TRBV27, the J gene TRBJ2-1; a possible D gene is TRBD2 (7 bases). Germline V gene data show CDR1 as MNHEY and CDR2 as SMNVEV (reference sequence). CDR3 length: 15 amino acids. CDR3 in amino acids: CASSPRGATYNERFF. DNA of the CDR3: TGTGCCAGCAGTCCCCGGGGGGCTACCTACAATGAGCGGTTCTTC.

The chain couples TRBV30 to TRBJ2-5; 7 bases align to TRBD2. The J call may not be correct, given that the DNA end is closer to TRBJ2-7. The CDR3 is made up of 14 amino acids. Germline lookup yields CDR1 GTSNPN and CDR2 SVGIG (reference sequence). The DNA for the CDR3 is TGTGCCTGGAGTGTAGGCGGGGGTGGGTACGAGCAGTACTTC. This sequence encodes CAWSVGGGGYEQYF.

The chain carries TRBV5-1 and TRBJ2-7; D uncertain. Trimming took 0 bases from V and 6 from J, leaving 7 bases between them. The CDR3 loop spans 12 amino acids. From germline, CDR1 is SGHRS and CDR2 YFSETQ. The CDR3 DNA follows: TGCGCCAGCAGCTTGGAGCACTGCGAGCAGTACTTC. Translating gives CASSLEHCEQYF.

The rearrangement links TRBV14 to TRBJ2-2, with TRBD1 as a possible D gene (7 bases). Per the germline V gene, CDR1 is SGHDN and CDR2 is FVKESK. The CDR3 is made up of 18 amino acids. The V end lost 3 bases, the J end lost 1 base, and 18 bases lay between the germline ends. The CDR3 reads CASSHGPSGGMNTGELFF. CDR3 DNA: TGTGCCAGCAGCCATGGACCTTCAGGGGGGATGAACACCGGGGAGCTGTTTTTT.

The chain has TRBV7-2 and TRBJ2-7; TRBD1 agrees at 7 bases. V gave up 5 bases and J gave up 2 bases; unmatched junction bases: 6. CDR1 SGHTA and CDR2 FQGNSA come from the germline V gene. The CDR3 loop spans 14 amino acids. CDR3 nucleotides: TGTGCCAGCAGCCCACGACAGGGACCCTACGAGCAGTACTTC. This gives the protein CASSPRQGPYEQYF.

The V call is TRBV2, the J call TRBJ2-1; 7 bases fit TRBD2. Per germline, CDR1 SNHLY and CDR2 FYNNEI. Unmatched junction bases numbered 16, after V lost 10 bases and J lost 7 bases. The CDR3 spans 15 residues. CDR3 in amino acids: CAKQRPSGGSNEQFF. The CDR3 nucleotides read TGTGCCAAGCAGCGCCCGAGCGGCGGGAGTAATGAGCAGTTCTTC.

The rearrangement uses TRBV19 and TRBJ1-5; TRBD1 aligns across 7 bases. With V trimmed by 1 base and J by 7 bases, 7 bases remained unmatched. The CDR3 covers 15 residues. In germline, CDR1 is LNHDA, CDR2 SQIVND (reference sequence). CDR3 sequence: CASSIAGGGRQPQHF. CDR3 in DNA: TGTGCCAGTAGTATAGCAGGAGGGGGCCGACAGCCCCAGCATTTT.

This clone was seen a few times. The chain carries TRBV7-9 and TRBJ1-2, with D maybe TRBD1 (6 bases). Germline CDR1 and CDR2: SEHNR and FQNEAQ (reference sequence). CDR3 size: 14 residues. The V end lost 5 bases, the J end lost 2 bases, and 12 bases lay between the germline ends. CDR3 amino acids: CASSPRTGNYGYTF. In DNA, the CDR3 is TGTGCCAGCAGCCCGAGAACAGGGAACTATGGCTACACCTTC.

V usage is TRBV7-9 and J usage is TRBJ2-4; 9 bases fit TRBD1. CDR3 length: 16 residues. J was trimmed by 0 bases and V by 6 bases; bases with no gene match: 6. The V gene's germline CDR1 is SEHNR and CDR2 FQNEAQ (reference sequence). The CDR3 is CASSNTGGKAKNIQYF. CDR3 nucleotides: TGTGCCAGCAGTAATACAGGGGGCAAAGCCAAAAACATTCAGTACTTC.

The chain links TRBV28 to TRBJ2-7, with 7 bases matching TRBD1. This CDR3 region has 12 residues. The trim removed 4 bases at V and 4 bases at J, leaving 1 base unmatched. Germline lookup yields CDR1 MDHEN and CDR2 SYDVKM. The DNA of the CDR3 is TGTGCCAGCAGTTCGACAGGGTACGAGCAGTACTTC. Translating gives CASSSTGYEQYF.

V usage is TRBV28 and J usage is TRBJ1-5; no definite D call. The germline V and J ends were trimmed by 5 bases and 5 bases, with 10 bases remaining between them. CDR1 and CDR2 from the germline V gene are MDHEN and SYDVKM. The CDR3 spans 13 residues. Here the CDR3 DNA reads TGTGCCAGCAGTCCTTCACCGGATCAGCCCCAGCATTTT. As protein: CASSPSPDQPQHF.

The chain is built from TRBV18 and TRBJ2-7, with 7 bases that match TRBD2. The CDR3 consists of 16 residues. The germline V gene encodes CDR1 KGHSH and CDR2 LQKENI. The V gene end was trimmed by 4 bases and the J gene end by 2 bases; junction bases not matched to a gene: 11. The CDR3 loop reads CASSRPGGSGPYEQYF. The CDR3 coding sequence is TGTGCCAGCTCACGACCCGGGGGGAGTGGACCCTACGAGCAGTACTTC.

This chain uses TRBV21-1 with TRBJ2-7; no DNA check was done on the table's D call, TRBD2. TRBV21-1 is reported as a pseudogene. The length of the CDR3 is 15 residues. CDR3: CASSSPGLLTYEQYF. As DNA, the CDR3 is TGTGCCAGCAGCTCCCCGGGACTACTAACCTACGAGCAGTACTTC.

The CDR3 DNA reads TGTGCCAGCAGTTACCATCCGGACACTGAAGCTTTCTTT. It is translated as CASSYHPDTEAFF. This chain connects TRBV6-5 to TRBJ1-1; D not certain. The germline V gene has CDR1 MNHEY and CDR2 SVGAGI. The CDR3 sequence is 13 residues long. V lost 2 bases and J 3 bases, leaving 7 bases between the germline ends.

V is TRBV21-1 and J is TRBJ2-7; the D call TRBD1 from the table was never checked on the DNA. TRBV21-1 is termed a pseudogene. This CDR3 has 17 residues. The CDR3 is CASSKEIGTNPSYEQYF. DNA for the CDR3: TGTGCCAGCAGCAAAGAAATAGGGACAAACCCTTCCTACGAGCAGTACTTC.

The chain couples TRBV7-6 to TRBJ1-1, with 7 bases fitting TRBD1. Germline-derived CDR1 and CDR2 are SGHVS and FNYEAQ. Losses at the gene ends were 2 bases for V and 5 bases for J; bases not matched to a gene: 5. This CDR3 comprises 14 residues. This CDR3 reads CASSLQGRGTEAFF. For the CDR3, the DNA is TGTGCCAGCAGCTTACAGGGCAGGGGGACTGAAGCTTTCTTT.

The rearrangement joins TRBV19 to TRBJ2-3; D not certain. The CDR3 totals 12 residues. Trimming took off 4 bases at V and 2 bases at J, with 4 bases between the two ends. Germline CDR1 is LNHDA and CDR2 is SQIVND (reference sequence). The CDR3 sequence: CASSTNTDTQYF. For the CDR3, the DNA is TGTGCCAGTAGTACAAACACAGATACGCAGTATTTT.

CDR3 in DNA: TGTGCCAGCAGCCACCTAACTTCCGAGCAGTACTTC. Its translation is CASSHLTSEQYF. The rearrangement joins TRBV4-2 to TRBJ2-7; D gene uncertain. The length of the CDR3 is 12 residues. The germline V gene has CDR1 LGHNA and CDR2 YNFKEQ. Trimming cost V 3 bases and J 6 bases, with 9 bases left between them.